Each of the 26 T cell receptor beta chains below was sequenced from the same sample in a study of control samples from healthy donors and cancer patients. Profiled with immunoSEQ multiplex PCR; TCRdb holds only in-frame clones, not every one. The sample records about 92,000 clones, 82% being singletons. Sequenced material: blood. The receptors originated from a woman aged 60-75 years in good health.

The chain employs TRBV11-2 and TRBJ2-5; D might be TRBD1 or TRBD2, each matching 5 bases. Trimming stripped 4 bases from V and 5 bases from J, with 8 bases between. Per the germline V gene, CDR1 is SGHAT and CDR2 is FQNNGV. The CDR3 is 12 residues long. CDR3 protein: CASSWGGETQYF. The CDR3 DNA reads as TGTGCCAGCAGCTGGGGCGGGGAGACCCAGTACTTC.

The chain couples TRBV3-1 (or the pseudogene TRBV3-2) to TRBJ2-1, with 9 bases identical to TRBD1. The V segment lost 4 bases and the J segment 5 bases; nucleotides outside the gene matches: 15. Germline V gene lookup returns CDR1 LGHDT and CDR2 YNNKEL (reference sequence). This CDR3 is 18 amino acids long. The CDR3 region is CASSPDRIGTGRDNEQFF. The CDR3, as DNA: TGTGCCAGCAGCCCCGATCGGATCGGGACAGGGCGAGACAATGAGCAGTTCTTC.

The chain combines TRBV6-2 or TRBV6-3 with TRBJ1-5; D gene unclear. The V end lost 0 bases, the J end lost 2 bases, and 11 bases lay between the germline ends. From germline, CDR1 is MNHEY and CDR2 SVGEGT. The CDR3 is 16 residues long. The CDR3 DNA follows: TGTGCCAGCAGTTACTCCAGTGCTTCGGGCAATCAGCCCCAGCATTTT. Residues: CASSYSSASGNQPQHF.

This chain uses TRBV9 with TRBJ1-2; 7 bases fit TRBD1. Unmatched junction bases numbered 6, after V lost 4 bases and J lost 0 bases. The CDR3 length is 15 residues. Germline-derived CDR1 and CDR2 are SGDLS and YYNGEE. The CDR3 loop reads CASSTRTGANYGYTF. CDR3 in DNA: TGTGCCAGCAGCACCCGAACAGGGGCTAACTATGGCTACACCTTC.

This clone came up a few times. CDR3 in amino acids: CASSWAHASGELFF. The CDR3 nucleotides read TGTGCCAGCAGCTGGGCCCATGCGTCCGGGGAGCTGTTTTTT. The chain joins TRBV5-6 to TRBJ2-2; D is uncertain. Looked up from germline, CDR1 is SGHDT and CDR2 is YYEEEE. This CDR3 has 14 residues. V was cut by 3 bases and J by 6 bases, with 12 bases left in between.

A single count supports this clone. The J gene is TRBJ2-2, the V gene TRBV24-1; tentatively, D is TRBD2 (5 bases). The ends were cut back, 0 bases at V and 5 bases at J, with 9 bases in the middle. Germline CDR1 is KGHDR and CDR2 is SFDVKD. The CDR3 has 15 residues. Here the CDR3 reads CATSDLSRDTGELFF. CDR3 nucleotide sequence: TGTGCCACCAGTGATTTGTCCCGGGATACCGGGGAGCTGTTTTTT.

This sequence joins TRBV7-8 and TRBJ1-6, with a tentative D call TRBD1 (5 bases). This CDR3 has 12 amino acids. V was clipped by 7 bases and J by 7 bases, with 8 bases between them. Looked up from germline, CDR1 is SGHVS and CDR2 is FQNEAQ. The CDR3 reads CASTRQNSPLHF. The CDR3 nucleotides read TGTGCCAGCACCCGACAGAATTCACCCCTCCACTTT.

The CDR3 protein is CASSRRGAGANVLTF. The DNA of the CDR3 is TGTGCCAGCAGCCGCAGGGGGGCTGGGGCCAACGTCCTGACTTTC. The chain employs TRBV13 and TRBJ2-6, with D possibly being TRBD1 (7 bases). Per germline, CDR1 PRHDT and CDR2 FYEKMQ (reference sequence). The V and J ends lost 5 bases and 2 bases respectively, with 10 bases between them. CDR3 length equals 15 residues.

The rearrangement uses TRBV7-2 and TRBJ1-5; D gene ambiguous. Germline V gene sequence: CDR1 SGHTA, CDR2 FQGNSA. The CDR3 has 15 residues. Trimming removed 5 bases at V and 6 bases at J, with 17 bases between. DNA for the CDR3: TGTGCCAGCAGCCCCTCGGGCCCCTCTCGTCAGCCCCAGCATTTT. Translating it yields CASSPSGPSRQPQHF.

CDR3 protein: CATSREAGIGNEQFF. DNA for the CDR3: TGTGCCACCAGCAGAGAAGCGGGAATCGGCAATGAGCAGTTCTTC. The genes are TRBV15 and TRBJ2-1, with 7 bases matching TRBD2. V shed 0 bases, J shed 6 bases, and the junction held 5 bases outside the gene matches. This CDR3 has 15 residues. Per germline, CDR1 LNHNV and CDR2 YYDKDF (reference sequence).

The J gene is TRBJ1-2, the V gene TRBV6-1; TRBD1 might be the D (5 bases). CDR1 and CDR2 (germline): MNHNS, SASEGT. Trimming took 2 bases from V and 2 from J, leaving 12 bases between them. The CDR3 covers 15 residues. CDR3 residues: CASSEYRGLNYGYTF. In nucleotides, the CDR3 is TGTGCCAGCAGTGAATATAGGGGCCTGAACTATGGCTACACCTTC.

The CDR3 here is CASSSPSGSGNTIYF. In DNA, the CDR3 is TGTGCCAGCAGTTCCCCCAGCGGCTCTGGAAACACCATATATTTT. The rearrangement links TRBV28 to TRBJ1-3, with unresolved D. V gave up 4 bases and J gave up 0 bases, with 10 bases separating them. Germline-derived CDR1 and CDR2 are MDHEN and SYDVKM. This CDR3 has 15 amino acids.

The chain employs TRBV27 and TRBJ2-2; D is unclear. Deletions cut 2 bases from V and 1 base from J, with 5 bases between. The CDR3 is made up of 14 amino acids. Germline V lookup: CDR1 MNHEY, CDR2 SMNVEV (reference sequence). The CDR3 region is CASSLQVNTGELFF. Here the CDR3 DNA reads TGTGCCAGCAGTTTACAGGTGAACACCGGGGAGCTGTTTTTT.

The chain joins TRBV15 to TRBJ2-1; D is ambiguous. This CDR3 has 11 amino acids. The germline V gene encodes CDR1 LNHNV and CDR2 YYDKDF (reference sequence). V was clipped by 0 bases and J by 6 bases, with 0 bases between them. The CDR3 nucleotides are TGTGCCACCAGCAGAGACAATGAGCAGTTCTTC. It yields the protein CATSRDNEQFF.

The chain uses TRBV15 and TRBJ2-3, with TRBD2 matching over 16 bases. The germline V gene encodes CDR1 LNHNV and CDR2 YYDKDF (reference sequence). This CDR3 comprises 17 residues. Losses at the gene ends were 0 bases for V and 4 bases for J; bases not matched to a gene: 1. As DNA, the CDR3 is TGTGCCACCAGCAGAGATGGGACTAGCGGGAGGGCAGATACGCAGTATTTT. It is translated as CATSRDGTSGRADTQYF.

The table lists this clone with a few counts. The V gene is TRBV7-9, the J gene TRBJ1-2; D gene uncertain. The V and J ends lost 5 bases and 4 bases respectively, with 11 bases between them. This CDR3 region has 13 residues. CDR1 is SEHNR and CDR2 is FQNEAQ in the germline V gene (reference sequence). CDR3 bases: TGTGCCAGCAGCATTTCGGGGAGCTATGGCTACACCTTC. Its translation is CASSISGSYGYTF.

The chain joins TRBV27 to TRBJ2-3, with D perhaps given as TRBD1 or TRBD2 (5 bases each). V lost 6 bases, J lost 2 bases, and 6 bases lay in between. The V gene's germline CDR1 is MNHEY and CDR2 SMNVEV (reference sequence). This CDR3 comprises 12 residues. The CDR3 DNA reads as TGTGCCAGCAGCGGGACCACAGATACGCAGTATTTT. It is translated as CASSGTTDTQYF.

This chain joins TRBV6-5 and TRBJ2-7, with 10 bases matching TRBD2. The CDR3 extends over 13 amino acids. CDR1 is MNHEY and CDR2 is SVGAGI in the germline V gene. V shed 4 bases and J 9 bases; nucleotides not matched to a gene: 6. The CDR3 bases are TGTGCCAGCAGTTTACTAGCGGGGCAGGGGCAGTACTTC. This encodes CASSLLAGQGQYF.

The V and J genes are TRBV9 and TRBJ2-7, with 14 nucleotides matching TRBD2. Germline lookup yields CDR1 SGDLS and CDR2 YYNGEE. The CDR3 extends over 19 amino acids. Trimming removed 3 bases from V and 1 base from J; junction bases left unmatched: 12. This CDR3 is CASSAKKGLAGVRSYEQYF. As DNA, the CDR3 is TGTGCCAGCAGCGCTAAGAAGGGACTAGCGGGAGTTAGGTCCTACGAGCAGTACTTC.

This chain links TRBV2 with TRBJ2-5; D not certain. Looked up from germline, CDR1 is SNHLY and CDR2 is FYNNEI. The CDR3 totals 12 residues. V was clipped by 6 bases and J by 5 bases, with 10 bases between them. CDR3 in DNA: TGTGCCAGCAGAAAAATTGGGGAGACCCAGTACTTC. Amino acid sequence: CASRKIGETQYF.

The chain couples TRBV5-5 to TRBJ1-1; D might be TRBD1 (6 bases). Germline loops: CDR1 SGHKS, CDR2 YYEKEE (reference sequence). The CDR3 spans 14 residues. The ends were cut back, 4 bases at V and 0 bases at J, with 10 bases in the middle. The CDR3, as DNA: TGTGCCAGCAGCCATGGACAGCTGAACACTGAAGCTTTCTTT. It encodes CASSHGQLNTEAFF.

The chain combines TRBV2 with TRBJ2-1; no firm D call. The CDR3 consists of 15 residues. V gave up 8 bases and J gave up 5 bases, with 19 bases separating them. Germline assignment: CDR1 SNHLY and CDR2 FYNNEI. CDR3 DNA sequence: TGTGCCAGCCGCGGCCGCGGACGCTACGACAATGAGCAGTTCTTC. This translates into CASRGRGRYDNEQFF.

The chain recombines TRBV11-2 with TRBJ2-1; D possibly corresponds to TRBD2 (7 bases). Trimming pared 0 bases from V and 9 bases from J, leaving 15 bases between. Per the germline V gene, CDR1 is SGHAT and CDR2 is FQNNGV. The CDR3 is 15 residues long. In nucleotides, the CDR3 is TGTGCCAGCAGCTTAGAGGGGGGGCCGGGGTCTGAGCAGTTCTTC. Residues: CASSLEGGPGSEQFF.

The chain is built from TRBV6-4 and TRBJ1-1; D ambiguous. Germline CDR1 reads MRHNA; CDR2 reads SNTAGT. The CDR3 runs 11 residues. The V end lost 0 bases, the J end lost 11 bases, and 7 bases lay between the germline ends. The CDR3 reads CASSDSKHAFF. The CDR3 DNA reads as TGTGCCAGCAGTGACTCGAAACATGCTTTCTTT.

The CDR3 spells CASSTPGRGARQETQYF. The CDR3 coding sequence is TGTGCCAGCAGCACCCCGGGGAGGGGGGCGCGCCAAGAGACCCAGTACTTC. V gene TRBV11-2 combines with J gene TRBJ2-5; D is possibly TRBD2 (7 bases). This CDR3 is built from 17 residues. Germline CDR1 reads SGHAT; CDR2 reads FQNNGV. V lost 5 bases to trimming and J lost 1 base, with 20 bases between them.

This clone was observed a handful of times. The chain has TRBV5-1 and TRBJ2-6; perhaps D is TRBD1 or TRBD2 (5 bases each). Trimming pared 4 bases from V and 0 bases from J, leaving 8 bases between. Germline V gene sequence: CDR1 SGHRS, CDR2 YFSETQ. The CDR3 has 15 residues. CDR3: CASSGTFSGANVLTF. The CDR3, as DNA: TGCGCCAGCAGCGGGACGTTCTCTGGGGCCAACGTCCTGACTTTC.